The 26 T cell receptor beta chains below were found in one sample sequenced in a study of blood T cell repertoires in COVID-19. Assay used: immunoSEQ multiplex PCR; TCRdb lists only in-frame clones, some missing. In the table there are roughly 60,000 clones, around 85% of which are singletons. What was sequenced was peripheral blood. These receptors were obtained from a human donor in a cohort sampled during active COVID-19.

The chain employs TRBV7-2 and TRBJ2-5; perhaps TRBD2 as D (6 bases). Germline CDR1 is SGHTA and CDR2 is FQGNSA. The CDR3 runs to 13 residues. The V and J ends lost 3 bases and 3 bases respectively, with 8 bases between them. In DNA form, the CDR3 reads TGTGCCAGCAGCTTCGGCGGGAAAGAGACCCAGTACTTC. Residues: CASSFGGKETQYF.

The CDR3 sequence is CSATQVGPNSPLHF. The DNA for the CDR3 is TGCAGCGCGACTCAGGTAGGTCCTAATTCACCCCTCCACTTT. The rearrangement links TRBV29-1 to TRBJ1-6; no firm D call. The CDR3 is made up of 14 amino acids. The germline gives CDR1 SQVTM, CDR2 ANQGSEA. Trimming took 7 bases from V and 6 from J, leaving 16 bases between them.

The V and J genes are TRBV6-2 or TRBV6-3 and TRBJ2-2, with 12 bases fitting TRBD2. J lost 8 bases, V lost 5 bases, and 3 bases had no gene match. Germline V gives CDR1 MNHEY, CDR2 SVGEGT. The CDR3 sequence is 14 residues long. The CDR3 DNA sequence: TGTGCCAGCAGTCGACTAGCGGGAGTTGGGGAGCTGTTTTTT. Residues: CASSRLAGVGELFF.

V is TRBV5-6 and J is TRBJ2-1; possible D gene TRBD2, 5 bases. Germline V gene sequence: CDR1 SGHDT, CDR2 YYEEEE. CDR3 length: 13 residues. V lost 4 bases and J 7 bases, leaving 12 bases between the germline ends. The CDR3 loop is CASSTGLWNEQFF. The CDR3 DNA sequence: TGTGCCAGCAGCACCGGACTCTGGAATGAGCAGTTCTTC.

V is TRBV21-1 and J is TRBJ2-7; the DNA was not compared with TRBD2, the D call given in the table. TRBV21-1 represents a pseudogene. This CDR3 has 17 residues. The CDR3 DNA reads as TGTGCCAGCAGCAAAGCGCCTCCCGGACTAGTATTCTACGAGCAGTACTTC. As protein: CASSKAPPGLVFYEQYF.

CDR3 loop: CASSLVGSGNNEQFF. The DNA for the CDR3 is TGTGCCAGCAGCTTGGTGGGTAGCGGGAATAATGAGCAGTTCTTC. The chain combines TRBV5-5 with TRBJ2-1, with 8 bases matching TRBD2. The germline CDR1 and CDR2 sequences are SGHKS and YYEKEE (reference sequence). The CDR3 is 15 residues long. Trimming cost V 0 bases and J 7 bases; bases outside gene matches: 6.

This clone was seen once. The rearrangement links TRBV5-1 to TRBJ2-7; TRBD1 might be the D (6 bases). Germline V lookup: CDR1 SGHRS, CDR2 YFSETQ. The CDR3 runs to 13 residues. V was clipped by 4 bases and J by 7 bases, with 15 bases between them. CDR3 bases: TGCGCCAGCAGCCGACAGGTTGCTTGGGAGCAGTACTTC. Its translation is CASSRQVAWEQYF. The full variable domain, rest sourced from reference TRBV5-1 and TRBJ2-7, is KAGVTQTPRYLIKTRGQQVTLSCSPISGHRSVSWYQQTPGQGLQFLFEYFSETQRNKGNFPGRFSGRQFSNSRSEMNVSTLELGDSALYLCASSRQVAWEQYFGPGTRLTVT.

The rearrangement uses TRBV10-3 and TRBJ2-1; 13 nucleotides match TRBD2. CDR1 is ENHRY, CDR2 SYGVKD, per germline. The J segment lost 8 bases and the V segment lost 6 bases, leaving 10 bases of the junction unmatched. CDR3 length: 16 residues. The CDR3 sequence: CAISSPTSGRTDEQFF. CDR3 DNA sequence: TGTGCCATCAGCTCACCGACTAGCGGGAGGACGGATGAGCAGTTCTTC.

The chain combines TRBV7-3 with TRBJ2-1; TRBD1 agrees at 7 bases. The CDR3 contains 16 residues. Germline V gives CDR1 SGHTA, CDR2 FQGTGA. The trim removed 1 base at V and 8 bases at J, leaving 11 bases unmatched. The CDR3 DNA is TGTGCCAGCAGCTTAAATACAGGGGCTATAGGAGATGAGCAGTTCTTC. Translation gives CASSLNTGAIGDEQFF.

This clone occurred a few times. V is TRBV5-1 and J is TRBJ2-7; 9 bases are shared with TRBD1. The germline V gene has CDR1 SGHRS and CDR2 YFSETQ. The CDR3 contains 14 residues. Germline trimming cut 3 bases from V and 5 bases from J; bases unmatched to any gene: 6. The CDR3 nucleotides read TGCGCCAGCAGCTCCGGACAGGGGCGGAACGAGCAGTACTTC. Protein product: CASSSGQGRNEQYF.

The chain is built from TRBV28 and TRBJ2-1, with TRBD1 matching 9 bases. Germline CDR1 reads MDHEN; CDR2 reads SYDVKM. The J segment lost 3 bases and the V segment lost 10 bases, leaving 4 bases of the junction unmatched. The CDR3 runs to 13 residues. As DNA, the CDR3 is TGTGCCAATCAGACAGGGGGCTACAATGAGCAGTTCTTC. Amino acids: CANQTGGYNEQFF.

V and J are TRBV10-3 and TRBJ1-5; 7 bases map to TRBD1. The J segment lost 5 bases and the V segment lost 6 bases, leaving 7 bases of the junction unmatched. Germline values: CDR1 ENHRY, CDR2 SYGVKD. This CDR3 is 14 amino acids long. The CDR3, as DNA: TGTGCCATCAGGGGGGACAGAAAATATCAGCCCCAGCATTTT. Its protein product is CAIRGDRKYQPQHF.

This clone was observed once. Other DNA sequences in this sample translate to the same CDR3. The chain uses TRBV24-1 and TRBJ1-5; D may be TRBD1 (5 bases). Germline loops: CDR1 KGHDR, CDR2 SFDVKD. The CDR3 is 15 amino acids. The V gene lost 3 bases and the J gene lost 4 bases, with 12 bases spanning the gap. The CDR3 DNA is TGTGCCACCAGTGATGTCGGGGGGAGGAATCAGCCCCAGCATTTT. Protein sequence: CATSDVGGRNQPQHF.

The V call is TRBV23-1, the J call TRBJ2-1; D ambiguous. Being an ORF, TRBV23-1 has a function that is uncertain. CDR3 length: 13 amino acids. Trimming stripped 2 bases from V and 7 bases from J, with 9 bases between. CDR3 in DNA: TGCGCCAGCAGTCAACGGTCGCTAAATGAGCAGTTCTTC. Its translation is CASSQRSLNEQFF.

The V call is TRBV20-1, the J call TRBJ2-3, with no clear D. The CDR3 is made up of 11 amino acids. Germline V gives CDR1 DFQATT, CDR2 SNEGSKA (reference sequence). Trimming took off 2 bases at V and 5 bases at J, with 5 bases between the two ends. As DNA, the CDR3 is TGCAGTGCTAGAATCAGAGATACGCAGTATTTT. The encoded protein is CSARIRDTQYF.

This clone was picked up a small number of times. The chain joins TRBV5-1 to TRBJ2-1, with 7 bases fitting TRBD1. The trim removed 3 bases at V and 0 bases at J, leaving 12 bases unmatched. This CDR3 is built from 18 residues. The V gene's germline CDR1 is SGHRS and CDR2 YFSETQ. The CDR3 here is CASSSPTGADSSYNEQFF. The CDR3 DNA reads as TGCGCCAGCAGCTCCCCCACAGGGGCCGACAGCTCCTACAATGAGCAGTTCTTC.

The chain links TRBV18 to TRBJ1-4; D is possibly TRBD1 (6 bases). This CDR3 has 15 amino acids. Trimming took off 4 bases at V and 0 bases at J, with 9 bases between the two ends. The V gene's germline CDR1 is KGHSH and CDR2 LQKENI. CDR3 nucleotide sequence: TGTGCCAGCTCACTACAGGGAGCAACTAATGAAAAACTGTTTTTT. This translates into CASSLQGATNEKLFF.

The J gene is TRBJ2-7, the V gene TRBV10-3; TRBD2 matches 9 bases. Germline CDR1 is ENHRY and CDR2 is SYGVKD. V trimming: 6 bases; J trimming: 4 bases; junction bases outside the gene matches: 7. This CDR3 region has 14 residues. The CDR3 nucleotides are TGTGCCATCAGGGCGGCGGGAGGGGGGTACGAGCAGTACTTC. This codes for CAIRAAGGGYEQYF.

This clone was observed a few times. The chain combines TRBV30 with TRBJ2-1; TRBD2 aligns across 8 bases. V lost 3 bases, J lost 2 bases, and 3 bases stayed unmatched. CDR1 is GTSNPN, CDR2 SVGIG, per germline (reference sequence). The CDR3 has 14 residues. CDR3 amino acids: CAWSSGSTYNEQFF. The CDR3 DNA reads as TGTGCCTGGAGCAGCGGGAGCACCTACAATGAGCAGTTCTTC.

This chain uses TRBV7-2 with TRBJ2-2; D is unclear. Germline V gene lookup returns CDR1 SGHTA and CDR2 FQGNSA. V was pared by 7 bases and J by 7 bases, with 16 bases between. This CDR3 spans 14 amino acids. In nucleotides, the CDR3 is TGTGCCAGCACCCAGTCGTGGGCTGGCGGGGAGCTGTTTTTT. Translating gives CASTQSWAGGELFF.

V and J are TRBV19 and TRBJ2-2, with a weak D call TRBD2 (5 bases). Germline CDR1 and CDR2: LNHDA and SQIVND (reference sequence). The CDR3 extends over 13 amino acids. V lost 7 bases to trimming and J lost 5 bases, with 11 bases between them. This chain's CDR3 is CASNPLATGELFF. The CDR3 DNA reads as TGTGCCAGTAACCCTTTAGCGACCGGGGAGCTGTTTTTT.

The genes are TRBV11-2 and TRBJ2-5; no firm D call. The V end was cut by 5 bases, the J end by 2 bases, with 9 bases between. This CDR3 comprises 13 residues. Per germline, CDR1 SGHAT and CDR2 FQNNGV. The CDR3 coding sequence is TGTGCCAGCAGCCCGTCGGGTCAAGAGACCCAGTACTTC. Translating it yields CASSPSGQETQYF.

V and J are TRBV7-8 and TRBJ2-1, with 9 nucleotides matching TRBD2. Germline trimming cut 5 bases from V and 3 bases from J; bases unmatched to any gene: 20. Germline V gene lookup returns CDR1 SGHVS and CDR2 FQNEAQ. CDR3 length equals 20 residues. CDR3 coding DNA: TGTGCCAGCAGCCCCCAACTTTTCAGGGTAGCGGGAGAATTCTACAATGAGCAGTTCTTC. This translates into CASSPQLFRVAGEFYNEQFF.

This chain joins TRBV5-1 and TRBJ1-2; D is possibly TRBD1 (6 bases). The V end was cut by 0 bases, the J end by 3 bases, with 12 bases between. The CDR3 contains 15 residues. Germline V gives CDR1 SGHRS, CDR2 YFSETQ. CDR3 residues: CASSLGWGRDYGYTF. The CDR3 nucleotides are TGCGCCAGCAGCTTGGGCTGGGGGCGCGACTATGGCTACACCTTC. The variable domain in full, with the rest retrieved from reference TRBV5-1 and TRBJ1-2, is KAGVTQTPRYLIKTRGQQVTLSCSPISGHRSVSWYQQTPGQGLQFLFEYFSETQRNKGNFPGRFSGRQFSNSRSEMNVSTLELGDSALYLCASSLGWGRDYGYTFGSGTRLTVV.

This chain links TRBV7-3 with TRBJ1-5, with 10 bases that match TRBD1. The junction had 13 bases not matched to a gene; V was cut back by 5 bases and J by 0 bases. The CDR3 is made up of 19 amino acids. The germline V gene encodes CDR1 SGHTA and CDR2 FQGTGA. CDR3 bases: TGTGCCAGCAGCCCCCCCCGACAGGGGGCCCCCTATAGCAATCAGCCCCAGCATTTT. This translates into CASSPPRQGAPYSNQPQHF.

This chain connects TRBV30 to TRBJ2-3, with TRBD1 identical over 11 bases. The V segment lost 3 bases and the J segment 1 base; nucleotides outside the gene matches: 9. The CDR3 sequence is 17 residues long. Germline values: CDR1 GTSNPN, CDR2 SVGIG (reference sequence). The chain's CDR3 is CAWSPRTGGAGTDTQYF. In DNA, the CDR3 is TGTGCCTGGAGCCCCCGGACAGGGGGCGCAGGCACAGATACGCAGTATTTT.